This TCR beta chain was captured by sequencing in a study of T cell repertoires in cytomegalovirus infection. For the study at large: The public TCR beta signatures pointed to both CMV infection and matching HLA type.

There are 14 residues in the CDR3. Germline assignment: CDR1 SGDLS and CDR2 YYNGEE. V was trimmed by 0 bases and J by 4 bases, leaving 8 bases between them. TCRdb reprocessed the reads with MiXCR, giving one entry per CDR3 protein. The sample lists 740,000 or so distinct CDR3 sequences, about 40% occurring once. The sequence derives from a human donor in good health (CMV status not recorded). Some clones in this sample may be carry-over from other donors' samples. Sample: PBMCs. V is TRBV9 and J is TRBJ1-5; D is uncertain. CDR3: CASSVGTTNQPQHF. Written as DNA, the CDR3 is TGTGCCAGCAGCGTAGGGACCACAAATCAGCCCCAGCATTTT.